Listed below are T cell receptor beta chains from one sample, sequenced in a study of blood T cells in healthy people across ages. TCRdb re-derived calls from the 5' RACE reads in MiXCR, one entry per CDR3 protein. The data show about 730,000 distinct CDR3 sequences, 43% seen once. Material: blood. The receptors stem from a woman in her fifties or sixties in good health. Both conserved end residues are part of each CDR3. A D gene is named only where the DNA matches it firmly. A row's size may be missing; if present it is once, few, many or a size class.

NA | TRBJ2-7 | TRBV9 | few | TGTGCCAGCAGCCCTTCGGGGCCCACCTACAATGAGCAGTACTTC | CASSPSGPTYNEQYF
TRBD2 | TRBJ2-7 | TRBV7-2 | few | TGTGCCACTTCCGCTAGCGGGGGGCTCAATGAGCAGTACTTC | CATSASGGLNEQYF
TRBD1 | TRBJ2-7 | TRBV9 | many | TGTGCCAGCAGCGCCCCGACAGGGTACGAGCAGTACTTC | CASSAPTGYEQYF
NA | TRBJ2-3 | TRBV11-2 | few | TGTGCCAGCAGCTTCGCAAGTGCTAGCACAGATACGCAGTATTTT | CASSFASASTDTQYF
NA | TRBJ2-3 | TRBV3-1 | NA | TGTGCCAGCAGCTACGGTGGCAGACGCACAGATACGCAGTATTTT | CASSYGGRRTDTQYF
NA | TRBJ2-1 | TRBV5-1 | NA | TGCGCCAGCAGCCCAGGGGAAGGGACTATTTACAATGAGCAGTTCTTC | CASSPGEGTIYNEQFF
TRBD2 | TRBJ2-3 | TRBV9 | NA | TGTGCCAGCAGCGCCGGGGGGGGGACCAACACAGCTACGCAGTATTTT | CASSAGGGTNTATQYF
NA | TRBJ2-6 | TRBV19 | NA | TGTGCCAGTAGTTTTCAAGGACAGACGAGCTCTGGGGCCAACGTCCTGACTTTC | CASSFQGQTSSGANVLTF
NA | TRBJ1-2 | TRBV29-1 | few | TGCAGCGTTGAAGACCCGGTTACCTATGGCTACACCTTC | CSVEDPVTYGYTF
NA | TRBJ2-7 | TRBV29-1 | NA | TGCAGCGTTGAAAGTAGCTCCTACAATGAGCAGTACTTC | CSVESSSYNEQYF
TRBD1 | TRBJ2-7 | TRBV7-2 | NA | TGTGCCAACAGCGCTACAGGGGGTCGGTACGAGCAGTACTTC | CANSATGGRYEQYF
NA | TRBJ2-4 | TRBV24-1 | few | TGTGCCACCATGGATGAAGCCAAAAACATTCAGTACTTC | CATMDEAKNIQYF
NA | TRBJ1-5 | TRBV19 | once | TGTGCCAGTAGTATAACGAGGAATTATCAGCCCCAGCATTTT | CASSITRNYQPQHF